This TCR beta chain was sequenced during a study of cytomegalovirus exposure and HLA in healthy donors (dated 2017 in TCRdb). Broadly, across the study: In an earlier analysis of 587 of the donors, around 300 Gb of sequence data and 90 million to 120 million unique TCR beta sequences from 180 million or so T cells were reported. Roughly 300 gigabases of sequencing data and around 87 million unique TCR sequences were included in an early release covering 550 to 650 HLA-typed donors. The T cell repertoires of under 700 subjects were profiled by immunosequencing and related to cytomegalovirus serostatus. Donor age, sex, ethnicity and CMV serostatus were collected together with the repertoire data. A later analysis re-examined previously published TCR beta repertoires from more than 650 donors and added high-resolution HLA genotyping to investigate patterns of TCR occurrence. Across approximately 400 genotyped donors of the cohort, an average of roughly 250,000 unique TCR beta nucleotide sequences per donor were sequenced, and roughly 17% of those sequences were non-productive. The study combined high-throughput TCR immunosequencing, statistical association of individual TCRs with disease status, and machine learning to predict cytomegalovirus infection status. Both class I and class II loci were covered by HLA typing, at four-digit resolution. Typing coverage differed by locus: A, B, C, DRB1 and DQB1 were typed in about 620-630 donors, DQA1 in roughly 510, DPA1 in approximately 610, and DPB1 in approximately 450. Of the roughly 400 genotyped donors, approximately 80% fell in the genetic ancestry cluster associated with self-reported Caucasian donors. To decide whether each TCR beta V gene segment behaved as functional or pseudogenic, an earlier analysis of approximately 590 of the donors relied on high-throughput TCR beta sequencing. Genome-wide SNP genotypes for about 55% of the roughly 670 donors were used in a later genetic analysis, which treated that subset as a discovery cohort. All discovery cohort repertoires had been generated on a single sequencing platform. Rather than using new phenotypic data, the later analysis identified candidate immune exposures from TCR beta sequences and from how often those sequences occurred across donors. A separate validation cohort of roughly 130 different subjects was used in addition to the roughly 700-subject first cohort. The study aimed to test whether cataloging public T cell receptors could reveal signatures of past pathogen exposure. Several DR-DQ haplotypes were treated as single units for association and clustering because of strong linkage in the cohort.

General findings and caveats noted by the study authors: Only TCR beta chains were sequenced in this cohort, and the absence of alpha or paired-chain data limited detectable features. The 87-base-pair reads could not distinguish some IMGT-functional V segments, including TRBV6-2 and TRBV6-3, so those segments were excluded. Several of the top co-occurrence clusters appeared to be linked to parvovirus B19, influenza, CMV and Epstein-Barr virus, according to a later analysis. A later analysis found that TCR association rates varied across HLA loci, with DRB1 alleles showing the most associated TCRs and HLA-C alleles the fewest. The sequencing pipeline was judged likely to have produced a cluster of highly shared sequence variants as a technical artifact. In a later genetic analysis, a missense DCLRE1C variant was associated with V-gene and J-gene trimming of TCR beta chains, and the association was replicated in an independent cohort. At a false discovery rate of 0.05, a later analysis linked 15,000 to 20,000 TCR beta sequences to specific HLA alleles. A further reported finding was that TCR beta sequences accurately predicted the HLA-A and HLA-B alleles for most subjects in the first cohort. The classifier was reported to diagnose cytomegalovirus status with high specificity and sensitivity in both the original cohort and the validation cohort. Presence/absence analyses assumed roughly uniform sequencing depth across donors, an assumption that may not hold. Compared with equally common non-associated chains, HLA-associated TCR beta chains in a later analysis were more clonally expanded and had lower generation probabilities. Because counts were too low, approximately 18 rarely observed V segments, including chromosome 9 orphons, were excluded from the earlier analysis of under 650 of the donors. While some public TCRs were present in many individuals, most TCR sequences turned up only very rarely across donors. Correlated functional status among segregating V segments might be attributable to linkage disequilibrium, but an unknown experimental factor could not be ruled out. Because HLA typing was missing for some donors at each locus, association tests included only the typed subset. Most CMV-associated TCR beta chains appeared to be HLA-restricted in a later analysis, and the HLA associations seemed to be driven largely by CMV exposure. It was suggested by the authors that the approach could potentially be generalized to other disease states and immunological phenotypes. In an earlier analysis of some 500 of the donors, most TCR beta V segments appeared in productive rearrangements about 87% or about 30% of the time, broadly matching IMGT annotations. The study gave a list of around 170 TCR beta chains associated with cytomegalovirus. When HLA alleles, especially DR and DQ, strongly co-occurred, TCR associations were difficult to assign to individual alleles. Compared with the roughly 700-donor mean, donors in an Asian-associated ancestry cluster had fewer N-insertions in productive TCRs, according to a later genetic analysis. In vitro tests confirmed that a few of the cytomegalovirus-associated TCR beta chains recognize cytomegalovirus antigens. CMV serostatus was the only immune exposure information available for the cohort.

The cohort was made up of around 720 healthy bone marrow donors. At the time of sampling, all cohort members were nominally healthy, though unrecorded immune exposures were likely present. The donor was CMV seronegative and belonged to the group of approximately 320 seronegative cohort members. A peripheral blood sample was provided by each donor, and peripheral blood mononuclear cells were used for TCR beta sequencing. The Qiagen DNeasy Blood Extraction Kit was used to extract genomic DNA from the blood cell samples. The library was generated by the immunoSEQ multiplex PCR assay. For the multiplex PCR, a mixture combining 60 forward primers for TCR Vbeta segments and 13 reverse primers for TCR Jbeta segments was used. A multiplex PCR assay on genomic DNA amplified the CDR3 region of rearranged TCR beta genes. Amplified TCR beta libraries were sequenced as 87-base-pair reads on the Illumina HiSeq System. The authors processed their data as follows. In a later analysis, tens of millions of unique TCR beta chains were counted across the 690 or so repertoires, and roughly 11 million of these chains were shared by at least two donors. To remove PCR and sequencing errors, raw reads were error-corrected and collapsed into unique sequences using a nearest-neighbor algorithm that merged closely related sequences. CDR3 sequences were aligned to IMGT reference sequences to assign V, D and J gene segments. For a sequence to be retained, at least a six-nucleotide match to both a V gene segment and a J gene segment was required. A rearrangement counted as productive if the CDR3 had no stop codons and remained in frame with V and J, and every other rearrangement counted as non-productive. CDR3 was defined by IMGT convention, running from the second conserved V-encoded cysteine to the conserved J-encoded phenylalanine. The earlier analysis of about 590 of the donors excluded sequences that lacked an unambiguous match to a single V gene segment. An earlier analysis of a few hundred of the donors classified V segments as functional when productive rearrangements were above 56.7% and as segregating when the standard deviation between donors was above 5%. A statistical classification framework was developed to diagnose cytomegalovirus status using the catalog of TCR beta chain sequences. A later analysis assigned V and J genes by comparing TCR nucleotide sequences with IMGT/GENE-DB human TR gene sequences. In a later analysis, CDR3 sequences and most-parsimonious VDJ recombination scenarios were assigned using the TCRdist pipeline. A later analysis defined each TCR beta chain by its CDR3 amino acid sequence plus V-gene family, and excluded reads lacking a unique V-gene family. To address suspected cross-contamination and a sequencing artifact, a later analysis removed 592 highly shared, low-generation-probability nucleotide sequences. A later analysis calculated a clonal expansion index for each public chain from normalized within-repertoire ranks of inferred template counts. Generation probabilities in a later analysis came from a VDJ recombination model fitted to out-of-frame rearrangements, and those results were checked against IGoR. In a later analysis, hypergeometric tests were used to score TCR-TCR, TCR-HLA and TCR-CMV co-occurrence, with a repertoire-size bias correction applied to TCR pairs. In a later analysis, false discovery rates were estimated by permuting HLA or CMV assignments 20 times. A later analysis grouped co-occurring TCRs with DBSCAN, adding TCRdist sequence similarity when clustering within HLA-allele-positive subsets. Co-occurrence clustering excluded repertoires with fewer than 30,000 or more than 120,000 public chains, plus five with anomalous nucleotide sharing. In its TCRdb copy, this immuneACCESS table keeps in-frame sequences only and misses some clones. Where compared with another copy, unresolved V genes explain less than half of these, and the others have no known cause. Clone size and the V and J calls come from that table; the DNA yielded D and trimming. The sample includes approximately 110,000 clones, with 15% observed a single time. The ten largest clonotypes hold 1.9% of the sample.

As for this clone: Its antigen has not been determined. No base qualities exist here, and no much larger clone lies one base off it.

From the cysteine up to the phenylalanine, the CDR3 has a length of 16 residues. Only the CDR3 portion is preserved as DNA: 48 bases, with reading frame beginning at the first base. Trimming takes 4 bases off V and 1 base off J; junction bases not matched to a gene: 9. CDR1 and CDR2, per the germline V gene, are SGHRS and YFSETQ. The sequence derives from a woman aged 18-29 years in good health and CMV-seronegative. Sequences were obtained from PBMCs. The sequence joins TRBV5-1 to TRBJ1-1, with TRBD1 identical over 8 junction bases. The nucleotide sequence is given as TGCGCCAGCAGCGGAGGACAGGGTCTGGGGAACACTGAAGCTTTCTTT. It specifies CASSGGQGLGNTEAFF.